The clone carrying this TCR beta chain was counted ten times or more. Its specificity is unknown. Sequencing ends 3 residues short of the CDR3 end; the germline J gene provides the rest. The source of the sample is a study of T cell clonality in common variable immunodeficiency. Findings of the study overall: Patient heterogeneity in the CVID cohort limited correlations between repertoire features and clinical complications. Fewer deletions and N-nucleotide insertions were reportedly seen in common variable immunodeficiency TCR beta sequences. Shared TCRbeta clones were fewer between CVID subjects than controls.

Trimming cost V 2 bases and J 0 bases, with 11 bases left between them. The CDR3 has 14 residues. The V gene's germline CDR1 is DFQATT and CDR2 SNEGSKA (reference sequence). Clones were read by immunoSEQ multiplex PCR, and TCRdb kept only the in-frame ones, dropping some. Observed in the sample are tens of thousands of clones, none of them singletons. Sequencing was done on a sample of peripheral blood mononuclear cells. The chain uses TRBV20-1 and TRBJ2-7; D may be TRBD1 (5 bases). The receptor was derived from a human donor with common variable immunodeficiency. The CDR3: CSARRAGHSYEQYF. The covered CDR3 bases are TGCAGTGCTAGAAGGGCAGGGCACTCCTACGAG.